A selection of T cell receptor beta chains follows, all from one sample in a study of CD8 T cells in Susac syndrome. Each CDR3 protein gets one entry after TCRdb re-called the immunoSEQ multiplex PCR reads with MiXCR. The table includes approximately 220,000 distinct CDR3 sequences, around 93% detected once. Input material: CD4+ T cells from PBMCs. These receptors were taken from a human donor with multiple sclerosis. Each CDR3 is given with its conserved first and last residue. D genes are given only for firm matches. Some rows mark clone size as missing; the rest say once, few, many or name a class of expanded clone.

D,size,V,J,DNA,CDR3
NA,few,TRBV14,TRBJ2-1,TGTGCCAGCAGCCGACCCACAGACAATGAGCAGTTCTTC,CASSRPTDNEQFF
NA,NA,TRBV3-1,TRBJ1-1,TGTGCCAGCAGCCAAGGAGCTCTGAACACTGAAGCTTTCTTT,CASSQGALNTEAFF
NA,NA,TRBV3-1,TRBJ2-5,TGTGCCAGCAGCCAAGGCAGGGGTGAGACCCAGTACTTC,CASSQGRGETQYF
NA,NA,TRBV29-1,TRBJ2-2,TGCAGCGTTGCCCGGGAACGCACCGGGGAGCTGTTTTTT,CSVARERTGELFF
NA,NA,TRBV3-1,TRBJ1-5,TGTGCCAGCAGCCAAGTGTCCAGGGACCAGCCCCAGCATTTT,CASSQVSRDQPQHF
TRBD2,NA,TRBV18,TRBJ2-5,TGTGCCAGCTCATCCGGGACTAGCCAGACTGGGGAGACCCAGTACTTC,CASSSGTSQTGETQYF
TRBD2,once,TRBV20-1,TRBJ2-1,TGCAGTGCTAGTCGCCAGCGGGGGCCCGGGAATGAGCAGTTCTTC,CSASRQRGPGNEQFF
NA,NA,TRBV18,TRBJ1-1,TGTGCCAGCTCACCCACGTTGGGGATGAACACTGAAGCTTTCTTT,CASSPTLGMNTEAFF
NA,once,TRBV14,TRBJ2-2,TGTGCCAGCAGCCGCTACGGGGCCGGGGAGCTGTTTTTT,CASSRYGAGELFF
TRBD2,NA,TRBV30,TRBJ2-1,TGTGCCTGGAGTCCCGAACTAGCGGGGGGGCCCAATGAGCAGTTCTTC,CAWSPELAGGPNEQFF
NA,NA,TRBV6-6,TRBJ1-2,TGTGCCAGCCGGAACCCGGGAAGCTATGGCTACACCTTC,CASRNPGSYGYTF
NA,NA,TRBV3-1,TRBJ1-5,TGTGCCAGCAGCCAAGCGCGGCTGGTCAATCAGCCCCAGCATTTT,CASSQARLVNQPQHF
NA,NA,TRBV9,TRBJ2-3,TGTGCCAGCAGCGTAGAGTCGGGGTCCACAGATACGCAGTATTTT,CASSVESGSTDTQYF
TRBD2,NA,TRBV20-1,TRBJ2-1,TGCAGTGCTACGGGACTAGCGGGGCGAGAATACAATGAGCAGTTCTTC,CSATGLAGREYNEQFF
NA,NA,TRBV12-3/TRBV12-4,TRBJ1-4,TGTGCCAGCAGTTTCCCAGGGAATGAAAAACTGTTTTTT,CASSFPGNEKLFF
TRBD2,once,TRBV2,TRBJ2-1,TGTGCCAGCAGTGTGTGGGGAGGGAATGAGCAGTTCTTC,CASSVWGGNEQFF
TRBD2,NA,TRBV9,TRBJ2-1,TGTGCCAGCAGCGTAAGCGGGGGCCGAGGGAATGAGCAGTTCTTC,CASSVSGGRGNEQFF
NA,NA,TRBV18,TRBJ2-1,TGTGCCAGCTCACCATACAGGGAGAATGAGCAGTTCTTC,CASSPYRENEQFF
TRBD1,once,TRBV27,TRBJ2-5,TGTGCCAGCAGACCGGGACAGTTAACCGGGGCCCAGTACTTC,CASRPGQLTGAQYF
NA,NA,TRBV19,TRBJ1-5,TGTGCCAGTTGGGGTCCAAGAAGCAATCAGCCCCAGCATTTT,CASWGPRSNQPQHF
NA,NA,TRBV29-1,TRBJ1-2,TGCACCTCAGAATCTAGATTGGATGGCTACACCTTC,CTSESRLDGYTF
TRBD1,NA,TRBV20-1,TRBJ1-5,TGCAGTGCTCCTACAGGGGTTGGTCAGCCCCAGCATTTT,CSAPTGVGQPQHF
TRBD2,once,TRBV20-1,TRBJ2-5,TGCAGTGCTAGAGGAGGCAGCGGGGGGTCAGGGACCCAGTACTTC,CSARGGSGGSGTQYF
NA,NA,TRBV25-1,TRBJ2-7,TGTGCCAGCAGTGGACAGATCCTAGGCAACGAGCAGTACTTC,CASSGQILGNEQYF
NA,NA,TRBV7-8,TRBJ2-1,TGTGCCAGCAGCCTTTCTTGGGCTGGGAGCTCCTACAATGAGCAGTTCTTC,CASSLSWAGSSYNEQFF
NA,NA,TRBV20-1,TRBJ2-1,TGCAGTGCCCTGGAGAGGGGGGCAAGGTCCAATGAGCAGTTCTTC,CSALERGARSNEQFF
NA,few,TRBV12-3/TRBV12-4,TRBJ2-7,TGTGCCAGCAGTCCGCCCGGGGGCTACGAGCAGTACTTC,CASSPPGGYEQYF
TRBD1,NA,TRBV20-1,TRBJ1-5,TGCAGTGCTAGCCGACAGGGAAGGCCCCAGCATTTT,CSASRQGRPQHF
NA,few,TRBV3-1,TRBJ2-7,TGTGCCAGCAGCCAAGGCAGGGGAACCTACGAGCAGTACTTC,CASSQGRGTYEQYF
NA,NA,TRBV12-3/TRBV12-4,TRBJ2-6,TGTGCCAGCAGTTTGACGGTGACTGGGGCCAACGTCCTGACTTTC,CASSLTVTGANVLTF
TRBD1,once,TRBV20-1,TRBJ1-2,TGCAGTGCTAGAGACCCGTCAGGGGGAGGCTACACCTTC,CSARDPSGGGYTF
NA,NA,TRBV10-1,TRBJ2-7,TGCGCCAGCAGCAGGGGAGGTTCCAACTACGAGCAGTACTTC,CASSRGGSNYEQYF
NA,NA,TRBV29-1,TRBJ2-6,TGCAGCGTCGATGGAGGGATCTCTGGGGCCAACGTCCTGACTTTC,CSVDGGISGANVLTF
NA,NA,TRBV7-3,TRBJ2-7,TGTGCCAGCAGCTTAAATTACGGCCTATCCTACGAGCAGTACTTC,CASSLNYGLSYEQYF
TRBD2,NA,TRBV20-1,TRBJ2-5,TGCAGTGCTAACGGGCTAGCGGGGGCTCAAGAGACCCAGTACTTC,CSANGLAGAQETQYF